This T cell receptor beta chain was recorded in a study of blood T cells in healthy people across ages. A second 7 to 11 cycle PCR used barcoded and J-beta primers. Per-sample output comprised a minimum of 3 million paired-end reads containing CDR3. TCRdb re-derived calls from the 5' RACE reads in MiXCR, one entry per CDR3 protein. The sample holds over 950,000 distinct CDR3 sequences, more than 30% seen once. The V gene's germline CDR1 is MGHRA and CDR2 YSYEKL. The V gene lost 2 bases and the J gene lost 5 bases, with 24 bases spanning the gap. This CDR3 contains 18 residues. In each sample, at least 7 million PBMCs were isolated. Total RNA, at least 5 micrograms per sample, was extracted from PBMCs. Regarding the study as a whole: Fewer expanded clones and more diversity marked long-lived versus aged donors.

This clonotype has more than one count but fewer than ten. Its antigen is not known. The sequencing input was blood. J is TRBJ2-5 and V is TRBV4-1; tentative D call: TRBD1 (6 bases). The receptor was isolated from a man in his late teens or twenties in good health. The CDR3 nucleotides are TGCGCCAGCAGCCAATTTATGCAGGGGCTGGTTTCCCAGGAGACCCAGTACTTC. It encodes CASSQFMQGLVSQETQYF.